The 9 T cell receptor beta chains below come from one sample, sequenced in a study of STAT5B mutations in CD4+ large granular lymphocyte leukemia. Measured with immunoSEQ multiplex PCR; TCRdb has only the in-frame clones, and not every one. The table lists tens of thousands of clones, just under 80% of them singletons, with approximately 1.1% in the top ten. Sequenced input: CD4+ T cells from blood buffy coats. Every receptor here comes from a human donor in good health.

The chain combines TRBV7-9 with TRBJ2-6, with unresolved D. Trimming stripped 7 bases from V and 0 bases from J, with 7 bases between. CDR1 is SEHNR and CDR2 is FQNEAQ in the germline V gene (reference sequence). The CDR3 has 14 amino acids. CDR3 loop: CASMTISGANVLTF. The DNA of the CDR3 is TGTGCCAGCATGACGATCTCTGGGGCCAACGTCCTGACTTTC.

The rearrangement joins TRBV30 to TRBJ2-3, with 12 bases fitting TRBD2. J was trimmed by 6 bases and V by 3 bases; bases with no gene match: 1. From germline, CDR1 is GTSNPN and CDR2 SVGIG (reference sequence). The CDR3 spans 13 residues. In nucleotides, the CDR3 is TGTGCCTGGAGCACTAGCGGGGGGGATACGCAGTATTTT. It codes for CAWSTSGGDTQYF.

This clone was detected only once. V usage is TRBV28 and J usage is TRBJ1-3, with 9 bases fitting TRBD1. The V segment lost 5 bases and the J segment 4 bases; nucleotides outside the gene matches: 9. The germline gives CDR1 MDHEN, CDR2 SYDVKM. This CDR3 is built from 16 residues. Here the CDR3 DNA reads TGTGCCAGCAGTCCGATCCGGGACAGGGAAGGAAACACCATATATTTT. Its translation is CASSPIRDREGNTIYF.

The CDR3 DNA sequence: TGTGCCACCCAACTGGGGGGACTAGCGGGAGTTGGCTACAATGAGCAGTTCTTC. Protein product: CATQLGGLAGVGYNEQFF. The chain joins TRBV2 to TRBJ2-1; TRBD2 matches 14 bases. There are 18 residues in the CDR3. With 10 bases clipped from V and 3 bases from J, the junction kept 14 bases outside the gene matches. Germline-derived CDR1 and CDR2 are SNHLY and FYNNEI.

The chain employs TRBV29-1 and TRBJ2-7; D possibly corresponds to TRBD2 (6 bases). The CDR3 totals 12 residues. The V and J ends lost 4 bases and 3 bases respectively, with 10 bases between them. Per the germline V gene, CDR1 is SQVTM and CDR2 is ANQGSEA. The CDR3: CSVGGAGYEQYF. As DNA, the CDR3 is TGCAGCGTTGGCGGGGCTGGCTACGAGCAGTACTTC.

This chain links TRBV10-3 with TRBJ2-2, with D possibly TRBD1 on 6 matching bases. V lost 7 bases and J 3 bases, leaving 15 bases between the germline ends. The CDR3 covers 15 residues. The V gene's germline CDR1 is ENHRY and CDR2 SYGVKD. The CDR3 sequence is CAINERKGDTGELFF. DNA of the CDR3: TGTGCCATCAACGAAAGGAAGGGGGACACCGGGGAGCTGTTTTTT.

The chain couples TRBV6-5 to TRBJ2-3; D not certain. The germline V gene has CDR1 MNHEY and CDR2 SVGAGI. Trimming cost V 6 bases and J 3 bases, with 4 bases left between them. This CDR3 has 11 amino acids. The CDR3 coding sequence is TGTGCCAGCAGGGCTACAGATACGCAGTATTTT. Translated, it gives CASRATDTQYF.

The rearrangement joins TRBV11-2 to TRBJ2-1; 8 nucleotides match TRBD1. The CDR3 spans 13 residues. V was pared by 4 bases and J by 6 bases, with 2 bases of the junction left unmatched. The germline V gene encodes CDR1 SGHAT and CDR2 FQNNGV. The CDR3 is CASSSGQGNEQFF. As DNA, the CDR3 is TGTGCCAGCAGCTCCGGACAGGGCAATGAGCAGTTCTTC.

The J gene is TRBJ1-6, the V gene TRBV2, with D unclear. The CDR3 is 13 residues long. Per the germline V gene, CDR1 is SNHLY and CDR2 is FYNNEI. The V and J ends lost 8 bases and 4 bases respectively, with 9 bases between them. CDR3 in DNA: TGTGCCAGCCACCCTGATTATAATTCACCCCTCCACTTT. Encoded protein: CASHPDYNSPLHF.